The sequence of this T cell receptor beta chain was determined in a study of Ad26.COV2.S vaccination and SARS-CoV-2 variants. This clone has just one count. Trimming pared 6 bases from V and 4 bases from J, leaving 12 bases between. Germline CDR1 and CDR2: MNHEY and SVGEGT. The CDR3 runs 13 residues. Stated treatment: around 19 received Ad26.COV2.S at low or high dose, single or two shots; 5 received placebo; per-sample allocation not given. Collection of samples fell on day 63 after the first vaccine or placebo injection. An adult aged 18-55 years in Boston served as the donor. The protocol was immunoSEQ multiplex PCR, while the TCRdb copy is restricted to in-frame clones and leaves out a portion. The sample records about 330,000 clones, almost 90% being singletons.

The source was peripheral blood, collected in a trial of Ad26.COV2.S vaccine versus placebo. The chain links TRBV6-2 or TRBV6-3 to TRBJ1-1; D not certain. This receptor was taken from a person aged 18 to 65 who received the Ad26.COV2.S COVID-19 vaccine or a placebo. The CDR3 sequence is CASSYLVGTEAFF. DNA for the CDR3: TGTGCCAGCAGCTATTTGGTGGGCACTGAAGCTTTCTTT.